This T cell receptor (beta chain) was recovered during a study of T cell responses to AZD1222 COVID-19 vaccine. Germline-derived CDR1 and CDR2 are LGHDT and YNNKEL (reference sequence). V was clipped by 1 base and J by 3 bases, with 7 bases between them. This CDR3 is 13 amino acids long. Data came from immunoSEQ multiplex PCR; TCRdb stores just in-frame clones and leaves some out. This repertoire shows more than 70,000 clones, about 85% found once; its top ten account for about 13%. The source was peripheral blood, collected on day 0 of AZD1222 vaccination. The chain combines TRBV3-1 (or the pseudogene TRBV3-2) with TRBJ2-7; D is uncertain. The receptor was derived from an adult in good health. The CDR3 DNA follows: TGTGCCAGCAGCCAAGGGCTGAACTACGAGCAGTACTTC. This codes for CASSQGLNYEQYF.